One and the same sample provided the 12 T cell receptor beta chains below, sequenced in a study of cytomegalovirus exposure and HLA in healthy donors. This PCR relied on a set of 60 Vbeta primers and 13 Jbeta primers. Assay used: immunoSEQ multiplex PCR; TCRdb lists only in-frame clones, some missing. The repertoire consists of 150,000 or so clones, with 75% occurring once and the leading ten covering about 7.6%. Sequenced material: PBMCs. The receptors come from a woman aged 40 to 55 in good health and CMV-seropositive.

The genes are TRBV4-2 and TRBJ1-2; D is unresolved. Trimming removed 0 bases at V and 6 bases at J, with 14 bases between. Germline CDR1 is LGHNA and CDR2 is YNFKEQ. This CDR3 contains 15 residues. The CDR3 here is CASSQDWRVRNGYTF. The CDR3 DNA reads TGTGCCAGCAGCCAAGATTGGAGGGTTAGGAATGGCTACACCTTC.

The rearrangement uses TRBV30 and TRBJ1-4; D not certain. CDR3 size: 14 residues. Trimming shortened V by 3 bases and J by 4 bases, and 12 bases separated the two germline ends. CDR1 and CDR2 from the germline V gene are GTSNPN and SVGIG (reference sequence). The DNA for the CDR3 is TGTGCCTGGAGCCGGTCTAACCTTAATGAAAAACTGTTTTTT. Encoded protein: CAWSRSNLNEKLFF.

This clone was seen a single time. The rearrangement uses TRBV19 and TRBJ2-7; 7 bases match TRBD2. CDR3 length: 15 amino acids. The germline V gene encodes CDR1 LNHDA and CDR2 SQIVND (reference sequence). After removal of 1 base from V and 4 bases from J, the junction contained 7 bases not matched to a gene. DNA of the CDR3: TGTGCCAGTAGTATAGCTGGCGGGAGTTGGTACGAGCAGTACTTC. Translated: CASSIAGGSWYEQYF.

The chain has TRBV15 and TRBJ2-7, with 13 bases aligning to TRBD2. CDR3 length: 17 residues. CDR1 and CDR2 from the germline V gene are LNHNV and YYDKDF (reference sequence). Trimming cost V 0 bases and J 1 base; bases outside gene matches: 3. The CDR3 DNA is TGTGCCACCAGCAGAGAGACTAGCGGGAGGAAGTCCTACGAGCAGTACTTC. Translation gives CATSRETSGRKSYEQYF.

CDR3 sequence (DNA): TGTGCCAGCAGTCTGACAGGTTACTACGAGCAGTACTTC. As protein: CASSLTGYYEQYF. The chain carries TRBV2 and TRBJ2-7; maybe TRBD1 (6 bases). The CDR3 has 13 amino acids. The V gene lost 5 bases and the J gene lost 3 bases, with 11 bases spanning the gap. CDR1 and CDR2 (germline): SNHLY, FYNNEI.

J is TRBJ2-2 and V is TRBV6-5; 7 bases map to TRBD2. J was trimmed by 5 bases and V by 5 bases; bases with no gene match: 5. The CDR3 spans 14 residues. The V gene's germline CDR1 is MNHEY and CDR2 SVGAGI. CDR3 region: CASSTSGGTGELFF. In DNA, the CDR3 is TGTGCCAGCAGTACGTCCGGGGGGACCGGGGAGCTGTTTTTT.

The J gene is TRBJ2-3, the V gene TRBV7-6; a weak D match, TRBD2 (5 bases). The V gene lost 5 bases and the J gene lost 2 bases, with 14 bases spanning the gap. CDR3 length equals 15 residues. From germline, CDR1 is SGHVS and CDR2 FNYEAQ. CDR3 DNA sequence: TGTGCCAGCAGCCCTAGCTTATTAAACACAGATACGCAGTATTTT. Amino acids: CASSPSLLNTDTQYF.

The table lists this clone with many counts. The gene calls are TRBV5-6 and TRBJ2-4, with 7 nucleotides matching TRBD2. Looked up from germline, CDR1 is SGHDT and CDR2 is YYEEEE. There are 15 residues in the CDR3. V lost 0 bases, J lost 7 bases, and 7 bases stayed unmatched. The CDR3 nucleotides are TGTGCCAGCAGCTTGGTCGGGGGAGGGTGGAACATTCAGTACTTC. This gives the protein CASSLVGGGWNIQYF.

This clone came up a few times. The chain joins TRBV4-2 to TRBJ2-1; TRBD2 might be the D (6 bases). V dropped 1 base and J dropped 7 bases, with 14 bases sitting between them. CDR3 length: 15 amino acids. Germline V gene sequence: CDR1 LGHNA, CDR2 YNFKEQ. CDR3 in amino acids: CASSQGRVGRNEQFF. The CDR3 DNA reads TGTGCCAGCAGCCAAGGAAGGGTTGGGAGGAATGAGCAGTTCTTC.

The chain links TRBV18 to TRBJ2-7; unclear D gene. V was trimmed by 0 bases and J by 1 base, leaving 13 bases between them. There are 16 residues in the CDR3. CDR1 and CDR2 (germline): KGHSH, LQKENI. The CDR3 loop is CASSPPFTDPSYEQYF. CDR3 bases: TGTGCCAGCTCACCACCCTTCACAGACCCTTCCTACGAGCAGTACTTC. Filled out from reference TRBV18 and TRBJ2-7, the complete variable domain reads NAGVMQNPRHLVRRRGQEARLRCSPMKGHSHVYWYRQLPEEGLKFMVYLQKENIIDESGMPKERFSAEFPKEGPSILRIQQVVRGDSAAYFCASSPPFTDPSYEQYFGPGTRLTVT.

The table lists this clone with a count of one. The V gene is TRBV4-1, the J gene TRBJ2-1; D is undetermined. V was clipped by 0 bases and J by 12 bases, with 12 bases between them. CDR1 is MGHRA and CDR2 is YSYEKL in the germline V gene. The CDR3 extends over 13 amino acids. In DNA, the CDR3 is TGCGCCAGCAGCCAAGATCAACGGTGTGGGCAGTTCTTC. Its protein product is CASSQDQRCGQFF.

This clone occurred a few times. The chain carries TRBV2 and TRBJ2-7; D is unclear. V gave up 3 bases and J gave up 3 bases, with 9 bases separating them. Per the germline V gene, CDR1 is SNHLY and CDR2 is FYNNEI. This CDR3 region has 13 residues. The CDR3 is CASSDGTGYEQYF. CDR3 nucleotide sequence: TGTGCCAGCAGTGACGGCACGGGCTACGAGCAGTACTTC.